One and the same sample provided the 28 T cell receptor beta chains below, sequenced in a study of T cells in Graves' hyperthyroidism and ophthalmopathy (dated by TCRdb to the late 2010s). The library relied on multiplex PCR. Instrument used: Illumina HiSeq 2000. TCR beta CDR3 regions were amplified from RNA transcripts. The first round of RT-PCR for the TCR CDR3 was performed with the HTBI primer set and the Qiagen OneStep RT-PCR kit. TCRdb passed the public sequencing reads through fastp at Q25 and MiXCR, retaining productive beta sequences. Rows matching on CDR3 protein sequence are summarized as one entry with the most common DNA and genes. The sample data list 300,000 to 450,000 distinct CDR3 sequences, and roughly 13% of these were observed just once. Of the sample, approximately 10% is held by the ten largest clones. Sequencing used blood. Receptor source: a woman aged 55-70 years with Graves' hyperthyroidism.

This clonotype showed up many times. The CDR3 protein is CSARDISYNQPQHF. CDR3 nucleotides: TGCAGTGCTAGAGATATAAGTTACAATCAGCCCCAGCATTTT. The chain has TRBV20-1 and TRBJ1-5; D not certain. The V gene lost 0 bases and the J gene lost 3 bases, with 9 bases spanning the gap. CDR3 length equals 14 residues. The germline V gene encodes CDR1 DFQATT and CDR2 SNEGSKA (reference sequence).

This chain uses TRBV3-1 with TRBJ2-5, with 15 bases that match TRBD2. The trim removed 4 bases at V and 4 bases at J, leaving 4 bases unmatched. The CDR3 runs 16 residues. Germline V gives CDR1 LGHDT, CDR2 YNNKEL (reference sequence). The CDR3 loop reads CASSRGTSGGLETQYF. The CDR3 region has the DNA TGTGCCAGCAGCCGCGGGACTAGCGGGGGGTTAGAGACCCAGTACTTC.

About this clonotype itself: Its ends do not fully match the called genes, so a read error is possible. The chain employs TRBV28 and TRBJ1-2; tentative D call: TRBD1 (5 bases). Germline CDR1 is MDHEN and CDR2 is SYDVKM. The CDR3 is 16 residues long. The CDR3 protein is CASSLWPRVLKWGYAF. CDR3 nucleotides: TGTGCCAGCAGTTTGTGGCCCAGGGTCTTAAAGTGGGGCTACGCCTTC.

The sample holds many counts of this clonotype. The V gene is TRBV6-1, the J gene TRBJ2-7, with 9 bases lining up with TRBD1. In germline, CDR1 is MNHNS, CDR2 SASEGT. This CDR3 is built from 14 residues. V shed 7 bases, J shed 4 bases, and the junction held 8 bases outside the gene matches. The chain's CDR3 is CASTLDRGRYEQYF. Here the CDR3 DNA reads TGTGCCAGCACCCTGGACAGGGGAAGATACGAGCAGTACTTC.

This clonotype has at least ten counts. This chain connects TRBV30 to TRBJ1-5, with D unresolved. CDR1 is GTSNPN, CDR2 SVGIG, per germline (reference sequence). Trimming took 0 bases from V and 5 from J, leaving 8 bases between them. The CDR3 consists of 13 residues. CDR3 protein: CAWSVRKDQPQHF. CDR3 bases: TGTGCCTGGAGTGTCCGGAAGGATCAGCCCCAGCATTTT.

This clonotype has a count of ten or more. The chain has TRBV30 and TRBJ2-1, with D perhaps TRBD2 (5 bases). The V end lost 3 bases, the J end lost 9 bases, and 12 bases lay between the germline ends. Looked up from germline, CDR1 is GTSNPN and CDR2 is SVGIG (reference sequence). The CDR3 covers 12 residues. CDR3 residues: CAWSLAGTEQFF. In DNA form, the CDR3 reads TGTGCCTGGAGCCTGGCGGGCACTGAGCAGTTCTTC.

This clonotype was counted many times. The chain uses TRBV12-3 or TRBV12-4 and TRBJ1-1; no clear D. With 7 bases removed from V and 0 bases from J, the gap between germline ends came to 9 bases. CDR3 length: 13 residues. The CDR3 region has the DNA TGTGCCAGCACCGATCAATTGAACACTGAAGCTTTCTTT. It is translated as CASTDQLNTEAFF.

As to this clonotype: A much larger clone sits a single nucleotide away, making a read error possible. V usage is TRBV12-3 or TRBV12-4 and J usage is TRBJ2-1, with a tentative D call TRBD2 (6 bases). This CDR3 has 14 amino acids. V lost 7 bases and J 12 bases, leaving 22 bases between the germline ends. The CDR3, as DNA: TGTGCCAGCACCCGTACTAGCTGGAGGAGGGGGCAGTTCTTC. Translating gives CASTRTSWRRGQFF.

The rearrangement links TRBV9 to TRBJ2-3, with D perhaps TRBD1 or TRBD2 (6 bases each). Per the germline V gene, CDR1 is SGDLS and CDR2 is YYNGEE. Between the trimmed V and J ends, which lost 3 bases and 6 bases, there was a span of 23 bases. This CDR3 spans 17 amino acids. The CDR3 DNA follows: TGTGCCAGCAGCGACCTCGGGGGCGGGGAGCCAGGGGATACGCAGTATTTT. Translation gives CASSDLGGGEPGDTQYF.

This clonotype was seen a few times. CDR3 coding DNA: TGTGCCAGCAGCGTAGGGACTACTAGCACAGATACGCAGTATTTT. It specifies CASSVGTTSTDTQYF. This chain connects TRBV9 to TRBJ2-3; D may be TRBD2 (6 bases). V lost 0 bases and J lost 0, with 8 bases in between. CDR3 length: 15 amino acids. Germline lookup yields CDR1 SGDLS and CDR2 YYNGEE.

This clonotype was observed many times. V and J are TRBV7-8 and TRBJ1-4; the D is unclear. This CDR3 is built from 16 residues. Germline loops: CDR1 SGHVS, CDR2 FQNEAQ. Trimming pared 3 bases from V and 4 bases from J, leaving 15 bases between. DNA for the CDR3: TGTGCCAGCAGCTTCGGGCTGCAGGCCATTAATGAAAAACTGTTTTTT. Its protein is CASSFGLQAINEKLFF.

This clonotype occurred many times. The J gene is TRBJ1-5, the V gene TRBV20-1; 7 nucleotides align to TRBD1. V dropped 0 bases and J dropped 5; count of bases not matched to a gene: 10. Per the germline V gene, CDR1 is DFQATT and CDR2 is SNEGSKA (reference sequence). The CDR3 is 16 residues long. The chain's CDR3 is CSARDGTDHPDQPQHF. For the CDR3, the DNA is TGCAGTGCTAGAGATGGGACAGATCATCCTGATCAGCCCCAGCATTTT.

The table lists this clonotype with a few counts. J is TRBJ2-2 and V is TRBV18; 10 bases are shared with TRBD1. V trimming: 5 bases; J trimming: 6 bases; junction bases outside the gene matches: 3. CDR1 KGHSH and CDR2 LQKENI come from the germline V gene. CDR3 size: 14 residues. The CDR3 region has the DNA TGTGCCAGCTCAGAAGACAGGGGGCCCGGGGAGCTGTTTTTT. It encodes CASSEDRGPGELFF.

This clonotype was detected many times. This chain uses TRBV20-1 with TRBJ2-3, with a weak D call TRBD2 (6 bases). The CDR3 extends over 14 amino acids. Germline-derived CDR1 and CDR2 are DFQATT and SNEGSKA (reference sequence). Trimming removed 6 bases at V and 3 bases at J, with 16 bases between. The CDR3 DNA reads as TGCAGTGCGGGTTCAACGGGAGTGACAGATACGCAGTATTTT. Protein sequence: CSAGSTGVTDTQYF.

This clonotype was observed many times. The chain carries TRBV10-3 and TRBJ2-7, with 7 nucleotides matching TRBD2. CDR1 is ENHRY, CDR2 SYGVKD, per germline. V lost 10 bases to trimming and J lost 9 bases; unmatched junction nucleotides: 18. CDR3 length: 14 amino acids. CDR3 loop: CATSERAGEAGQYF. The DNA of the CDR3 is TGTGCCACCTCTGAGAGGGCGGGAGAAGCCGGGCAGTACTTC.

This clonotype was detected many times. V is TRBV29-1 and J is TRBJ1-1; D is unclear. The germline CDR1 and CDR2 sequences are SQVTM and ANQGSEA. The CDR3 has 15 residues. With 4 bases removed from V and 0 bases from J, the gap between germline ends came to 15 bases. CDR3 in amino acids: CSVGAGWGMNTEAFF. CDR3 DNA sequence: TGCAGCGTTGGTGCAGGATGGGGTATGAACACTGAAGCTTTCTTT.

This chain links TRBV29-1 with TRBJ2-5; D tentatively fits TRBD1 or TRBD2 (7 bases each). The V gene's germline CDR1 is SQVTM and CDR2 ANQGSEA. The CDR3 runs 13 residues. The ends were cut back, 7 bases at V and 3 bases at J, with 15 bases in the middle. The CDR3: CSGGGGGEETQYF. The CDR3 DNA is TGCAGCGGGGGGGGAGGGGGCGAAGAGACCCAGTACTTC.

This clonotype appeared a few times. This chain links TRBV18 with TRBJ2-2; 10 positions agree with TRBD1. The CDR3 spans 16 residues. V lost 2 bases and J lost 0; bases outside the gene matches: 0. CDR1 and CDR2 from the germline V gene are KGHSH and LQKENI. DNA of the CDR3: TGTGCCAGCTCACCAGGGACAGGGGCGAACACCGGGGAGCTGTTTTTT. Translation: CASSPGTGANTGELFF.

Details on this clonotype: Since a much larger clone is just one base distant, this may be a read error. The V gene is TRBV20-1, the J gene TRBJ2-1; D perhaps matches TRBD1 (6 bases). Judging by the DNA end, TRBJ2-7 fits better; the J call may be wrong. The V gene's germline CDR1 is DFQATT and CDR2 SNEGSKA (reference sequence). This CDR3 has 12 amino acids. CDR3 in DNA: TGCAGTGCCCGAACAGGGACCAATGAGCAGTACTTC. Amino acids: CSARTGTNEQYF.

The rearrangement links TRBV5-6 to TRBJ2-1; no definite D call. The V end was cut by 3 bases, the J end by 2 bases, with 9 bases between. Germline CDR1 SGHDT, CDR2 YYEEEE. The CDR3 loop spans 14 amino acids. The CDR3 here is CASSSSTTYNEQFF. CDR3 in DNA: TGTGCCAGCAGCTCCTCAACCACCTACAATGAGCAGTTCTTC.

This clonotype was recorded many times. The rearrangement uses TRBV12-3 or TRBV12-4 and TRBJ2-3; D is perhaps TRBD2 (6 bases). Trimming took 1 base from V and 4 from J, leaving 21 bases between them. This CDR3 contains 18 residues. CDR3 sequence reads: CASSLVFGGGRRADTQYF. The CDR3, as DNA: TGTGCCAGCAGTTTAGTTTTTGGTGGGGGGAGACGGGCAGATACGCAGTATTTT.

This clonotype appeared many times. The chain joins TRBV27 to TRBJ1-5, with D perhaps TRBD1 (5 bases). This CDR3 region has 16 residues. Germline CDR1 and CDR2: MNHEY and SMNVEV (reference sequence). Deletions cut 3 bases from V and 3 bases from J, with 15 bases between. CDR3 residues: CASSFQTGISNQPQHF. The CDR3 DNA follows: TGTGCCAGCAGTTTTCAAACAGGAATTTCCAATCAGCCCCAGCATTTT.

DNA for the CDR3: TGCGCCAGCAGCCAGGAGGGCAAGGACAGGGACCGCGAGCAGTACTTC. Translating gives CASSQEGKDRDREQYF. This chain uses TRBV4-1 with TRBJ2-7; TRBD1 aligns across 8 bases. Per the germline V gene, CDR1 is MGHRA and CDR2 is YSYEKL. V was clipped by 3 bases and J by 6 bases; unmatched bases: 13. The CDR3 spans 16 residues.

This clonotype was counted many times. The DNA of the CDR3 is TGTGCCAGCCGGACAGGGGCAACCAAAAACATTCAGTACTTC. Translation: CASRTGATKNIQYF. The chain has TRBV11-2 and TRBJ2-4, with TRBD1 matching over 9 bases. CDR3 length: 14 residues. Germline lookup yields CDR1 SGHAT and CDR2 FQNNGV. The junction had 4 bases not matched to a gene; V was cut back by 8 bases and J by 2 bases.

To note about this clonotype: A much larger clone differs from this one at a single base, so this may be a read error. The chain couples TRBV25-1 to TRBJ2-1; the D is unclear. Germline values: CDR1 MGHDK, CDR2 SYGVNS. Trimming cost V 4 bases and J 7 bases, with 2 bases left between them. There are 10 residues in the CDR3. The CDR3 is CASSANEQFF. CDR3 nucleotide sequence: TGTGCCAGCAGTGCAAATGAGCAGTTCTTC.

This clonotype has ten or more counts. The J gene is TRBJ2-3, the V gene TRBV9; 12 bases line up with TRBD2. The junction had 5 bases not matched to a gene; V was cut back by 4 bases and J by 5 bases. The CDR3 runs to 15 residues. The germline gives CDR1 SGDLS, CDR2 YYNGEE. The CDR3 loop is CASSTGTSGLDTQYF. The CDR3 region has the DNA TGTGCCAGCAGCACCGGGACTAGCGGGCTAGATACGCAGTATTTT.

In its sample, this clonotype was seen many times. CDR3 amino acids: CASSLPQPNTGELFF. Here the CDR3 DNA reads TGTGCCAGCTCACTACCGCAACCGAACACCGGGGAGCTGTTTTTT. The chain couples TRBV18 to TRBJ2-2; the D is unclear. Germline CDR1 and CDR2: KGHSH and LQKENI. Trimming stripped 4 bases from V and 0 bases from J, with 9 bases between. The CDR3 is 15 amino acids.

This clonotype was seen repeatedly, ten times or more. The chain has TRBV11-3 and TRBJ2-2, with TRBD1 identical over 7 bases. Trimming removed 7 bases from V and 0 bases from J; junction bases left unmatched: 2. There are 14 residues in the CDR3. The V gene's germline CDR1 is SGHNT and CDR2 YENEEA. The CDR3 DNA reads as TGTGCCAGCAAGGGACAGACGAACACCGGGGAGCTGTTTTTT. Translating it yields CASKGQTNTGELFF.